The text below deals with one T cell receptor beta chain. This sample was included in a study of blood T cell repertoires in COVID-19. Repertoires were generated with immunoSEQ multiplex PCR, while TCRdb's copy carries only in-frame clones and drops some. The profile shows some 140,000 clones, roughly 88% of them singletons. The CDR3 covers 18 residues. Losses at the gene ends were 4 bases for V and 0 bases for J; bases not matched to a gene: 6. The germline CDR1 and CDR2 sequences are LGHNA and YSLEER. This TCR was recovered from a man aged 55 to 70 with COVID-19, enrolled during active disease. Sequencing was performed on peripheral blood. V usage is TRBV4-3 and J usage is TRBJ2-1; 13 bases agree with TRBD2. The CDR3 nucleotides are TGCGCCAGCAGCCTGGGACTAGCGGGAACCAGCTCCTACAATGAGCAGTTCTTC. It is translated as CASSLGLAGTSSYNEQFF.